The 25 T cell receptor beta chains below all came from one sample that was sequenced in a study of cytomegalovirus exposure and HLA in healthy donors. The PCR employed 60 Vbeta primers together with 13 Jbeta primers. Clones were read by immunoSEQ multiplex PCR, and TCRdb kept only the in-frame ones, dropping some. The sample shows more than 100,000 clones, roughly 14% of them seen only once. What was sequenced was PBMCs. Receptor source: a woman in her late teens or twenties in good health and CMV-seronegative.

About this clone: Other DNA sequences from this sample encode an identical CDR3 as well. This sequence joins TRBV4-1 and TRBJ1-4; D is possibly TRBD1 (6 bases). The CDR3 covers 15 residues. Per germline, CDR1 MGHRA and CDR2 YSYEKL. V was shortened by 2 bases and J by 1 base, with 8 bases between the two germline ends. The CDR3 here is CASSQPGVTNEKLFF. The CDR3 coding sequence is TGCGCCAGCAGCCAACCAGGGGTAACTAATGAAAAACTGTTTTTT.

This clone was observed a few times. The V call is TRBV18, the J call TRBJ1-5, with TRBD1 as a possible D gene (6 bases). Germline V CDR1 and CDR2: KGHSH, LQKENI. This CDR3 is 16 amino acids long. V shed 4 bases and J shed 3 bases, with 16 bases lying between them. This CDR3 reads CASSQPPGHPNQPQHF. The CDR3 DNA reads as TGTGCCAGCTCACAACCCCCGGGACACCCCAATCAGCCCCAGCATTTT. Filled out from reference TRBV18 and TRBJ1-5, the complete variable domain reads NAGVMQNPRHLVRRRGQEARLRCSPMKGHSHVYWYRQLPEEGLKFMVYLQKENIIDESGMPKERFSAEFPKEGPSILRIQQVVRGDSAAYFCASSQPPGHPNQPQHFGDGTRLSIL.

The rearrangement joins TRBV7-9 to TRBJ2-1; D is unresolved. V lost 2 bases and J lost 5, with 10 bases in between. This CDR3 is built from 14 residues. CDR1 and CDR2 from the germline V gene are SEHNR and FQNEAQ (reference sequence). As DNA, the CDR3 is TGTGCCAGCAGCTTATCATACAGAGACAATGAGCAGTTCTTC. Translating it yields CASSLSYRDNEQFF.

The chain is built from TRBV5-4 and TRBJ2-1; TRBD2 matches at 9 bases. The junction had 12 bases not matched to a gene; V was cut back by 4 bases and J by 4 bases. There are 17 residues in the CDR3. CDR1 is SGHNT and CDR2 is YYREEE in the germline V gene (reference sequence). Written as DNA, the CDR3 is TGTGCCAGCAGCCCGACCCTGGGCGCGGGGGGGTACAATGAGCAGTTCTTC. Its protein is CASSPTLGAGGYNEQFF.

The genes are TRBV5-1 and TRBJ1-2; 7 nucleotides agree with TRBD1. Germline CDR1 reads SGHRS; CDR2 reads YFSETQ. The CDR3 contains 14 residues. Trimming removed 4 bases from V and 8 bases from J; junction bases left unmatched: 11. CDR3 in amino acids: CASSLLQGTAGYTF. The CDR3 bases are TGCGCCAGCAGCCTACTACAGGGGACGGCCGGCTACACCTTC.

The chain is built from TRBV2 and TRBJ2-3; D remains ambiguous. The CDR3 totals 14 residues. V was clipped by 5 bases and J by 0 bases, with 9 bases between them. In germline, CDR1 is SNHLY, CDR2 FYNNEI. Written as DNA, the CDR3 is TGTGCCAGCAGTCATGGCCTGAGCACAGATACGCAGTATTTT. Translating gives CASSHGLSTDTQYF.

The chain recombines TRBV5-1 with TRBJ1-1; no reliable D call. V lost 0 bases, J lost 1 base, and 10 bases lay in between. CDR1 SGHRS and CDR2 YFSETQ come from the germline V gene. The CDR3 runs 15 residues. The DNA of the CDR3 is TGCGCCAGCAGCTTGGAAGCGAGAACGAACACTGAAGCTTTCTTT. Amino acid sequence: CASSLEARTNTEAFF.

This clone was seen more than once but under ten times. This sequence joins TRBV7-8 and TRBJ2-7; tentatively, D is TRBD1 (5 bases). With 5 bases removed from V and 3 bases from J, the gap between germline ends came to 20 bases. The CDR3 has 16 residues. Germline CDR1 and CDR2: SGHVS and FQNEAQ. The CDR3 spells CASSPHFGQGDYEQYF. The CDR3 DNA is TGTGCCAGCAGCCCGCACTTCGGGCAGGGTGACTACGAGCAGTACTTC.

This sequence joins TRBV11-1 and TRBJ1-1; tentatively, D is TRBD1 (5 bases). The germline gives CDR1 SGHAT, CDR2 FQDESV (reference sequence). Trimming left V 4 bases short and J 11 bases short, with 20 bases between. This CDR3 has 14 amino acids. CDR3 residues: CASSSGGSGNLAFF. The CDR3 nucleotides read TGTGCCAGCAGCTCGGGGGGGTCTGGTAATTTGGCTTTCTTT.

This clone has a handful of counts. The V call is TRBV5-6, the J call TRBJ1-5; D may be TRBD1 (5 bases). V lost 2 bases to trimming and J lost 7 bases, with 10 bases between them. The CDR3 consists of 13 residues. Germline CDR1 SGHDT, CDR2 YYEEEE. This chain's CDR3 is CASSFRVGQPQHF. CDR3 nucleotide sequence: TGTGCCAGCAGCTTCAGGGTAGGACAGCCCCAGCATTTT.

This clone showed up just a few times. CDR3 loop: CATSRGNRAGTEAFF. Here the CDR3 DNA reads TGTGCCACCAGCAGAGGAAACAGGGCGGGCACTGAAGCTTTCTTT. The rearrangement joins TRBV15 to TRBJ1-1; the D gene is possibly TRBD1 (6 bases). Per the germline V gene, CDR1 is LNHNV and CDR2 is YYDKDF (reference sequence). Trimming removed 1 base at V and 4 bases at J, with 13 bases between. The CDR3 runs 15 residues.

This chain connects TRBV7-9 to TRBJ2-7; TRBD2 agrees at 8 bases. V lost 2 bases and J lost 9; bases outside the gene matches: 12. Per the germline V gene, CDR1 is SEHNR and CDR2 is FQNEAQ (reference sequence). This CDR3 is 15 amino acids long. CDR3 nucleotide sequence: TGTGCCAGCAGCTTATTAGGACTAGCAACGTTGGGGCAGTACTTC. Its protein is CASSLLGLATLGQYF.

This clone was seen a few times. V is TRBV9 and J is TRBJ1-6; possibly TRBD1 for D (6 bases). Germline V gene sequence: CDR1 SGDLS, CDR2 YYNGEE. This CDR3 contains 14 residues. V lost 2 bases to trimming and J lost 7 bases, with 10 bases between them. The CDR3 DNA is TGTGCCAGCAGCGTCGACGGGACAAATTCACCCCTCCACTTT. This encodes CASSVDGTNSPLHF.

Only a few counts were recorded for this clone. This rearrangement joins TRBV30 to TRBJ2-3; 14 bases are shared with TRBD2. V was clipped by 8 bases and J by 8 bases; unmatched bases: 9. The CDR3 has 14 residues. Looked up from germline, CDR1 is GTSNPN and CDR2 is SVGIG (reference sequence). The CDR3 DNA reads as TGTGCCCTAGGGACTAGCGGGGGATGGGGTACGCAGTATTTT. Translation: CALGTSGGWGTQYF.

The chain carries TRBV4-3 and TRBJ2-6, with D maybe TRBD2 (6 bases). Germline CDR1 LGHNA, CDR2 YSLEER. The CDR3 contains 16 residues. Trimming removed 0 bases from V and 2 bases from J, with 8 bases in between. As DNA, the CDR3 is TGCGCCAGCAGCCAAGAGGCGGGACCTGGGGCCAACGTCCTGACTTTC. It yields the protein CASSQEAGPGANVLTF.

This chain joins TRBV2 and TRBJ1-1; a weak D match, TRBD1 (5 bases). Germline V CDR1 and CDR2: SNHLY, FYNNEI. V dropped 8 bases and J dropped 0 bases, with 7 bases sitting between them. This CDR3 spans 12 amino acids. CDR3 loop: CASGTMNTEAFF. The CDR3 DNA reads TGTGCCAGCGGGACTATGAACACTGAAGCTTTCTTT.

The chain links TRBV30 to TRBJ1-2; D is ambiguous. This CDR3 has 11 amino acids. The germline V and J ends were trimmed by 2 bases and 8 bases, with 9 bases remaining between them. The V gene's germline CDR1 is GTSNPN and CDR2 SVGIG (reference sequence). CDR3 DNA sequence: TGTGCCTGGAGTCACCTAGGCGGCTACACCTTC. Protein: CAWSHLGGYTF.

This clone was recorded a few times. CDR3 DNA sequence: TGTGCCAGCAGTGAGCGGGACAGGGGTTGGACAGATACGCAGTATTTT. Its translation is CASSERDRGWTDTQYF. V and J are TRBV2 and TRBJ2-3; 10 bases match TRBD1. V was clipped by 3 bases and J by 3 bases; unmatched bases: 6. The length of the CDR3 is 16 residues. The germline V gene encodes CDR1 SNHLY and CDR2 FYNNEI.

V is TRBV9 and J is TRBJ2-1; D perhaps matches TRBD2 (5 bases). The V gene's germline CDR1 is SGDLS and CDR2 YYNGEE. With 2 bases removed from V and 5 bases from J, the gap between germline ends came to 11 bases. This CDR3 has 14 residues. In DNA form, the CDR3 reads TGTGCCAGCAGCGTCCTCCTGGGAGACAATGAGCAGTTCTTC. Its protein product is CASSVLLGDNEQFF.

The sample holds a few counts of this clone. The CDR3 coding sequence is TGTGCCAGCAGTGGGGGTAGCGGGAGGTCTGATACGCAGTATTTT. It encodes CASSGGSGRSDTQYF. The gene calls are TRBV2 and TRBJ2-3; 10 bases agree with TRBD2. Germline V gene lookup returns CDR1 SNHLY and CDR2 FYNNEI. The junction had 7 bases not matched to a gene; V was cut back by 4 bases and J by 6 bases. The CDR3 contains 15 residues.

This clone was counted only a few times. The rearrangement links TRBV4-3 to TRBJ2-7, with a tentative D call TRBD2 (7 bases). V shed 4 bases and J shed 4 bases, with 20 bases lying between them. This CDR3 has 16 amino acids. The germline CDR1 and CDR2 sequences are LGHNA and YSLEER. CDR3: CASSPGPGGGPYEQYF. CDR3 bases: TGCGCCAGCAGCCCCGGTCCAGGCGGGGGCCCATACGAGCAGTACTTC.

The J gene is TRBJ2-2, the V gene TRBV2, with D hard to call. The germline V gene encodes CDR1 SNHLY and CDR2 FYNNEI. The CDR3 is 14 amino acids. Trimming cost V 0 bases and J 4 bases, with 6 bases left between them. The CDR3 bases are TGTGCCAGCAGTGAAGCCCGGGTCACCGGGGAGCTGTTTTTT. Translating gives CASSEARVTGELFF.

This clone appeared a few times. V gene TRBV10-3 combines with J gene TRBJ2-5, with 12 bases aligning to TRBD2. V was clipped by 4 bases and J by 2 bases; unmatched bases: 5. Germline lookup yields CDR1 ENHRY and CDR2 SYGVKD. The length of the CDR3 is 16 residues. The CDR3: CAISVGTSGGQETQYF. CDR3 DNA: TGTGCCATCAGTGTTGGAACTAGCGGGGGGCAAGAGACCCAGTACTTC.

This clone was counted a few times. The chain employs TRBV4-1 and TRBJ2-7; D gene uncertain. The germline V gene encodes CDR1 MGHRA and CDR2 YSYEKL. The V end lost 0 bases, the J end lost 0 bases, and 3 bases lay between the germline ends. The CDR3 runs 13 residues. The CDR3 DNA follows: TGCGCCAGCAGCCAAGAGAGCTCCTACGAGCAGTACTTC. Its translation is CASSQESSYEQYF.

The chain combines TRBV5-4 with TRBJ1-4; D is perhaps TRBD1 (5 bases). The V gene lost 9 bases and the J gene lost 8 bases, with 17 bases spanning the gap. Germline CDR1 reads SGHNT; CDR2 reads YYREEE (reference sequence). The CDR3 is 13 residues long. This CDR3 reads CATRSRTSEKLFF. For the CDR3, the DNA is TGTGCCACCAGGTCCCGGACATCCGAAAAACTGTTTTTT.